These 26 T cell receptor beta chains were sequenced from one sample in a study of T cells after yellow fever vaccination. TCRdb reanalysed the 5' RACE reads using MiXCR and keeps one entry per CDR3 protein. The sample has hundreds of thousands of distinct CDR3 sequences; around an eighth are singletons. This sample comprised PBMCs, obtained on the day of the yellow fever booster vaccination. Receptor source: a man under 40 who received the YFV17D yellow fever vaccine.

The chain couples TRBV5-8 to TRBJ1-1; D might be TRBD1 (5 bases). Germline V gives CDR1 SGHTS, CDR2 YDEGEE. V gave up 7 bases and J gave up 0 bases, with 13 bases separating them. This CDR3 is built from 14 residues. CDR3 amino acids: CASAGGYMNTEAFF. Written as DNA, the CDR3 is TGTGCCAGCGCTGGGGGGTACATGAACACTGAAGCTTTCTTT.

This chain uses TRBV20-1 with TRBJ1-1; D gene ambiguous. This CDR3 has 11 residues. V was clipped by 6 bases and J by 5 bases, with 10 bases between them. Germline CDR1 reads DFQATT; CDR2 reads SNEGSKA (reference sequence). The CDR3 DNA reads as TGCAGTGCACGGTGGCGTACTGAAGCTTTCTTT. Its protein is CSARWRTEAFF.

The chain carries TRBV4-2 and TRBJ2-7, with D perhaps assigned TRBD1 or TRBD2 (5 bases each). V lost 0 bases to trimming and J lost 8 bases, with 20 bases between them. Germline V gene lookup returns CDR1 LGHNA and CDR2 YNFKEQ. The CDR3 has 16 residues. CDR3 protein: CASSQDTGDLLRKQYF. CDR3 bases: TGTGCCAGCAGCCAAGATACCGGGGACCTACTGAGGAAGCAGTACTTC.

This clonotype was counted ten times or more. The V gene is TRBV18, the J gene TRBJ2-1; D might be TRBD2 (5 bases). The CDR3 spans 14 residues. Germline values: CDR1 KGHSH, CDR2 LQKENI. V was trimmed by 6 bases and J by 4 bases, leaving 13 bases between them. The CDR3 region is CASSPTSGYNEQFF. The CDR3 nucleotides read TGTGCCAGCTCCCCGACCAGCGGATACAATGAGCAGTTCTTC.

V is TRBV5-6 and J is TRBJ2-7; 7 nucleotides match TRBD1. The trim removed 3 bases at V and 2 bases at J, leaving 8 bases unmatched. CDR1 and CDR2 (germline): SGHDT, YYEEEE. CDR3 length equals 15 residues. The CDR3 coding sequence is TGTGCCAGCAGCTCCCCAGGGGGTGGGCCCTACGAGCAGTACTTC. Translating it yields CASSSPGGGPYEQYF. Together with reference TRBV5-6 and TRBJ2-7, the CDR3 gives the full variable domain: DAGVTQSPTHLIKTRGQQVTLRCSPKSGHDTVSWYQQALGQGPQFIFQYYEEEERQRGNFPDRFSGHQFPNYSSELNVNALLLGDSALYLCASSSPGGGPYEQYFGPGTRLTVT.

This clonotype was found many times. V and J are TRBV7-2 and TRBJ2-1; D not resolved. Germline V gene sequence: CDR1 SGHTA, CDR2 FQGNSA. V shed 2 bases and J shed 9 bases, with 11 bases lying between them. The CDR3 extends over 13 amino acids. The CDR3 DNA reads as TGTGCCAGCAGCTTAATGAGAGGAGCTGAGCAGTTCTTC. Protein sequence: CASSLMRGAEQFF.

A few counts support this clonotype. The V call is TRBV29-1, the J call TRBJ2-1; 9 bases fit TRBD2. The V gene's germline CDR1 is SQVTM and CDR2 ANQGSEA. The CDR3 is 12 amino acids. V was pared by 4 bases and J by 9 bases, with 4 bases of the junction left unmatched. CDR3 in DNA: TGCAGCGTTGGTACTAGCGGGCGTGAGCAGTTCTTC. Protein sequence: CSVGTSGREQFF.

This CDR3 reads CASSQGKRRNQPQHF. The CDR3 bases are TGTGCCAGCAGCCAGGGAAAGCGGCGCAATCAGCCCCAGCATTTT. The genes are TRBV3-1 and TRBJ1-5; D remains unclear. The germline V gene encodes CDR1 LGHDT and CDR2 YNNKEL (reference sequence). This CDR3 contains 15 residues. The ends were cut back, 3 bases at V and 2 bases at J, with 11 bases in the middle.

V is TRBV29-1 and J is TRBJ2-5; no clear D. CDR3 length: 12 amino acids. Germline V gives CDR1 SQVTM, CDR2 ANQGSEA. Trimming removed 5 bases from V and 3 bases from J, with 10 bases in between. The CDR3 region is CSVLGKKETQYF. Written as DNA, the CDR3 is TGCAGCGTTCTGGGGAAAAAAGAGACCCAGTACTTC.

The gene calls are TRBV24-1 and TRBJ2-5; 12 positions match TRBD2. Germline lookup yields CDR1 KGHDR and CDR2 SFDVKD. CDR3 length: 16 residues. The V segment lost 4 bases and the J segment 4 bases; nucleotides outside the gene matches: 6. CDR3 DNA sequence: TGTGCCACCAGTGACCTGACTAGCGGGAGAGGAGAGACCCAGTACTTC. Protein product: CATSDLTSGRGETQYF.

This clonotype was seen only a few times. The CDR3 spells CASTADTWDMNTDTQYF. The CDR3 coding sequence is TGTGCCAGCACTGCCGACACCTGGGACATGAACACAGATACGCAGTATTTT. The V and J genes are TRBV2 and TRBJ2-3, with D perhaps TRBD1 (6 bases). There are 17 residues in the CDR3. Between the trimmed V and J ends, which lost 7 bases and 2 bases, there was a span of 22 bases. Germline CDR1 is SNHLY and CDR2 is FYNNEI.

The rearrangement uses TRBV5-1 and TRBJ2-3; the D gene is possibly TRBD2 (7 bases). V was shortened by 1 base and J by 4 bases, with 13 bases between the two germline ends. CDR1 and CDR2 from the germline V gene are SGHRS and YFSETQ. The CDR3 is 15 residues long. The CDR3 region is CASSLRGAYADTQYF. The CDR3, as DNA: TGCGCCAGCAGCTTGCGGGGGGCGTACGCAGATACGCAGTATTTT.

The chain's CDR3 is CSAHTGGRETQYF. CDR3 DNA: TGCAGTGCACATACAGGGGGGAGAGAGACCCAGTACTTC. V gene TRBV20-1 combines with J gene TRBJ2-5; TRBD1 agrees at 8 bases. J gave up 4 bases and V 6 bases, and 7 bases lay outside the gene matches. Germline assignment: CDR1 DFQATT and CDR2 SNEGSKA (reference sequence). The CDR3 is made up of 13 amino acids.

This clonotype was seen more than once but under ten times. This rearrangement joins TRBV27 to TRBJ1-2; D is ambiguous. Germline CDR1 reads MNHEY; CDR2 reads SMNVEV (reference sequence). Trimming cost V 3 bases and J 4 bases, with 9 bases left between them. The CDR3 contains 13 residues. The chain's CDR3 is CASSFSAGYGYTF. The CDR3 DNA reads as TGTGCCAGCAGTTTCTCAGCAGGCTATGGCTACACCTTC.

V gene TRBV12-3 or TRBV12-4 combines with J gene TRBJ2-3, with 12 bases that match TRBD2. The CDR3 runs 15 residues. With 3 bases clipped from V and 8 bases from J, the junction kept 6 bases outside the gene matches. The DNA of the CDR3 is TGTGCCAGCAGTTTTCGGGGACTAGCGGGTGGTACGCAGTATTTT. This gives the protein CASSFRGLAGGTQYF.

This clonotype was seen many times. The genes are TRBV5-1 and TRBJ2-3; D is perhaps TRBD1 (5 bases). Trimming removed 4 bases at V and 6 bases at J, with 18 bases between. This CDR3 is 15 amino acids long. Per germline, CDR1 SGHRS and CDR2 YFSETQ. The DNA for the CDR3 is TGCGCCAGCAGCGTGGGAACCCCTCAGGGTGATACGCAGTATTTT. It specifies CASSVGTPQGDTQYF.

Only a few counts were recorded for this clonotype. V usage is TRBV7-8 and J usage is TRBJ2-1; TRBD2 matches 8 bases. Germline CDR1 reads SGHVS; CDR2 reads FQNEAQ. V shed 4 bases and J 5 bases; nucleotides not matched to a gene: 13. The CDR3 runs to 17 residues. The CDR3 DNA reads TGTGCCAGCAGCTCCACCCTGAGCGGGAGAAGGGACAATGAGCAGTTCTTC. It encodes CASSSTLSGRRDNEQFF.

This sequence joins TRBV12-3 or TRBV12-4 and TRBJ2-1, with 10 bases identical to TRBD2. The J segment lost 7 bases and the V segment lost 8 bases, leaving 11 bases of the junction unmatched. The CDR3 sequence is 15 residues long. The CDR3 nucleotides read TGTGCCAGCTTAAAACCCGGGACTAGCGTGAATGAGCAGTTCTTC. It yields the protein CASLKPGTSVNEQFF.

This clonotype was picked up a small number of times. Here the CDR3 DNA reads TGCAGTGCTGAGAAAGGGAGACTAAACCAAAACATTCAGTACTTC. It codes for CSAEKGRLNQNIQYF. This sequence joins TRBV20-1 and TRBJ2-4, with D maybe TRBD2 (5 bases). Trimming pared 5 bases from V and 5 bases from J, leaving 19 bases between. The germline CDR1 and CDR2 sequences are DFQATT and SNEGSKA (reference sequence). CDR3 length equals 15 residues.

This chain uses TRBV27 with TRBJ2-1; 11 positions agree with TRBD1. J gave up 8 bases and V 10 bases, and 10 bases lay outside the gene matches. CDR1 MNHEY and CDR2 SMNVEV come from the germline V gene (reference sequence). The CDR3 is made up of 14 amino acids. In DNA, the CDR3 is TGTGCCACAGGCCTCGGGACAGGGGGGCATGAGCAGTTCTTC. This encodes CATGLGTGGHEQFF.

This clonotype was seen more than once but under ten times. The chain joins TRBV5-4 to TRBJ2-1; 9 positions match TRBD2. CDR3 size: 15 residues. J gave up 0 bases and V 6 bases, and 4 bases lay outside the gene matches. Germline CDR1 is SGHNT and CDR2 is YYREEE (reference sequence). The CDR3 sequence is CASIEREASYNEQFF. The CDR3 DNA reads as TGTGCCAGCATCGAGCGGGAGGCCTCCTACAATGAGCAGTTCTTC.

The rearrangement joins TRBV24-1 to TRBJ2-1, with 10 positions matching TRBD2. Trimming cost V 0 bases and J 9 bases; bases outside gene matches: 4. This CDR3 is built from 15 residues. Germline values: CDR1 KGHDR, CDR2 SFDVKD. The CDR3: CATSDLTSGMGEQFF. The CDR3 nucleotides are TGTGCCACCAGTGATTTGACTAGCGGGATGGGTGAGCAGTTCTTC.

The sample holds a few counts of this clonotype. The chain couples TRBV7-9 to TRBJ2-7, with 10 bases fitting TRBD1. V was clipped by 4 bases and J by 7 bases; unmatched bases: 7. The CDR3 has 14 residues. Germline loops: CDR1 SEHNR, CDR2 FQNEAQ (reference sequence). The DNA of the CDR3 is TGTGCCAGCAGCTCCGGGACAGGGGTTGGAGAGCAGTACTTC. It encodes CASSSGTGVGEQYF.

The chain couples TRBV28 to TRBJ1-2, with D perhaps TRBD1 (5 bases). This CDR3 is 14 amino acids long. Trimming left V 3 bases short and J 8 bases short, with 16 bases between. Germline loops: CDR1 MDHEN, CDR2 SYDVKM. CDR3 protein: CASSFPGILLGYTF. CDR3 DNA: TGTGCCAGCAGTTTCCCAGGGATTCTATTAGGCTACACCTTC.

This clonotype has only a few counts. The chain carries TRBV9 and TRBJ2-7; D is possibly TRBD2 (6 bases). The CDR3 sequence is 15 residues long. The V and J ends lost 1 base and 5 bases respectively, with 16 bases between them. Germline CDR1 is SGDLS and CDR2 is YYNGEE. The CDR3 sequence is CASSVTGGATDEQYF. CDR3 bases: TGTGCCAGCAGCGTAACAGGAGGGGCAACCGACGAGCAGTACTTC. The variable domain in full, completed from reference TRBV9 and TRBJ2-7, reads DSGVTQTPKHLITATGQRVTLRCSPRSGDLSVYWYQQSLDQGLQFLIQYYNGEERAKGNILERFSAQQFPDLHSELNLSSLELGDSALYFCASSVTGGATDEQYFGPGTRLTVT.

This clonotype has a count of ten or more. The J gene is TRBJ1-5, the V gene TRBV10-3; TRBD1 might be the D (6 bases). Germline V gives CDR1 ENHRY, CDR2 SYGVKD. The CDR3 loop spans 13 amino acids. The V end was cut by 2 bases, the J end by 6 bases, with 8 bases between. In DNA, the CDR3 is TGTGCCATCAGTGAGGCACAGGGTCAGCCCCAGCATTTT. Translation: CAISEAQGQPQHF.